This passage covers 26 T cell receptor beta chains from one sample sequenced in a study of Graves' ophthalmopathy and Graves' hyperthyroidism. Amplification targeted the TCR beta CDR3 regions, with RNA transcripts as the source material. HTBI-primed first-round RT-PCR preceded second-round multiplex PCR. TCRdb fed the multiplex PCR reads into MiXCR, producing one record per CDR3 protein. The top ten hold roughly 3% of the sample, which has roughly 420,000 distinct CDR3 sequences, about 21% seen once. What was sequenced was peripheral blood. All receptors derive from a woman aged 18-29 years with stable Graves' hyperthyroidism.

The V gene is TRBV10-1, the J gene TRBJ2-7, with 9 nucleotides matching TRBD2. The CDR3 length is 14 residues. From germline, CDR1 is WNHNN and CDR2 SYGVQD (reference sequence). The junction had 6 bases not matched to a gene; V was cut back by 9 bases and J by 0 bases. Written as DNA, the CDR3 is TGCGCCAGGTCGCCGGGACTAGCCTCCTACGAGCAGTACTTC. Amino acids: CARSPGLASYEQYF.

This clonotype was picked up many times. The chain joins TRBV7-8 to TRBJ2-5, with D possibly being TRBD1 (5 bases). This CDR3 comprises 14 residues. Trimming left V 2 bases short and J 1 base short, with 8 bases between. Germline V gene sequence: CDR1 SGHVS, CDR2 FQNEAQ. The CDR3 DNA reads as TGTGCCAGCAGCTTATTGGACACCCAAGAGACCCAGTACTTC. Residues: CASSLLDTQETQYF.

This clonotype showed up many times. The V gene is TRBV12-3 or TRBV12-4, the J gene TRBJ2-4; no clear D gene. With 5 bases removed from V and 1 base from J, the gap between germline ends came to 12 bases. The CDR3 is made up of 15 amino acids. CDR3 region: CASSPLSVAKNIQYF. The CDR3 region has the DNA TGTGCCAGCAGTCCCTTGAGCGTTGCCAAAAACATTCAGTACTTC.

This clonotype was counted once. The V call is TRBV6-4, the J call TRBJ2-7; TRBD2 matches at 7 bases. This CDR3 has 13 residues. The germline gives CDR1 MRHNA, CDR2 SNTAGT. J was trimmed by 5 bases and V by 8 bases; bases with no gene match: 9. The CDR3 protein is CASGPPSGNEQYF. In DNA form, the CDR3 reads TGTGCCAGCGGACCTCCTAGCGGAAACGAGCAGTACTTC.

For this clonotype: The junction does not match germline at one end; this may be a read error. The chain joins TRBV13 to TRBJ2-5, with 9 bases aligning to TRBD2. The CDR3 has 13 residues. The germline CDR1 and CDR2 sequences are PRHDT and FYEKMQ (reference sequence). The CDR3 reads CVSSRTSEETQYF. In nucleotides, the CDR3 is TGTGTCAGCAGCCGGACTAGCGAAGAGACCCAGTACTTC.

The V call is TRBV7-8, the J call TRBJ2-5; TRBD2 is a possible D gene (5 bases). CDR3 length: 16 amino acids. V gave up 5 bases and J gave up 2 bases, with 18 bases separating them. In germline, CDR1 is SGHVS, CDR2 FQNEAQ. The CDR3 nucleotides are TGTGCCAGCAGCACTCGGCGGGTCGTAGAACAAGAGACCCAGTACTTC. Protein: CASSTRRVVEQETQYF.

Ten or more counts support this clonotype. The V and J genes are TRBV6-5 and TRBJ2-3; no firm D call. Trimming cost V 2 bases and J 1 base, with 10 bases left between them. Germline assignment: CDR1 MNHEY and CDR2 SVGAGI. The CDR3 is made up of 15 amino acids. CDR3 nucleotide sequence: TGTGCCAGCAGTTACCCCCGGACCGGCACAGATACGCAGTATTTT. Its protein product is CASSYPRTGTDTQYF.

This clonotype was recorded a few times. V gene TRBV14 combines with J gene TRBJ1-1; no reliable D call. The CDR3 extends over 13 amino acids. V gave up 6 bases and J gave up 5 bases, with 13 bases separating them. Germline V gene lookup returns CDR1 SGHDN and CDR2 FVKESK. The CDR3: CASRRGLGTEAFF. CDR3 nucleotide sequence: TGTGCCAGCAGACGGGGTCTCGGGACTGAAGCTTTCTTT.

The sample holds many counts of this clonotype. The rearrangement uses TRBV6-5 and TRBJ2-5; D gene ambiguous. Trimming took 6 bases from V and 2 from J, leaving 10 bases between them. The CDR3 consists of 13 residues. Germline V lookup: CDR1 MNHEY, CDR2 SVGAGI. CDR3 sequence (DNA): TGTGCCAGCAGCCACGGAATTCAAGAGACCCAGTACTTC. As protein: CASSHGIQETQYF.

The chain is built from TRBV5-1 and TRBJ1-3, with TRBD1 matching over 9 bases. The V and J ends lost 5 bases and 3 bases, in that order; junction bases with no gene match: 9. The germline V gene has CDR1 SGHRS and CDR2 YFSETQ. CDR3 length: 16 amino acids. CDR3 bases: TGCGCCAGCAGACTAAGTACAGGGGGCAGTGGAAACACCATATATTTT. It translates to CASRLSTGGSGNTIYF.

This clonotype was recorded many times. DNA for the CDR3: TGTGCCAGCAGCTTAGTATGGGGACAAGAGACCCAGTACTTC. This sequence encodes CASSLVWGQETQYF. This chain links TRBV13 with TRBJ2-5; no reliable D call. Trimming pared 1 base from V and 2 bases from J, leaving 8 bases between. CDR3 length equals 14 residues. Germline values: CDR1 PRHDT, CDR2 FYEKMQ (reference sequence).

This clonotype was seen a few times. The chain employs TRBV19 and TRBJ2-2, with 11 positions matching TRBD1. The germline gives CDR1 LNHDA, CDR2 SQIVND (reference sequence). This CDR3 contains 14 residues. Trimming at V came to 8 bases and at J to 6 bases, leaving 5 bases not matched to a gene. CDR3 region: CASRTGGGSGELFF. The CDR3 nucleotides read TGTGCCAGTCGGACAGGGGGCGGATCCGGGGAGCTGTTTTTT.

At least ten counts were recorded for this clonotype. The rearrangement uses TRBV7-2 and TRBJ1-2; D not resolved. The germline V gene has CDR1 SGHTA and CDR2 FQGNSA. The length of the CDR3 is 13 residues. Deletions cut 6 bases from V and 0 bases from J, with 8 bases between. This CDR3 is CASSPNPNYGYTF. The CDR3 DNA reads TGTGCCAGCAGTCCAAACCCTAACTATGGCTACACCTTC.

This clonotype was detected ten times or more. The chain joins TRBV19 to TRBJ2-5; perhaps TRBD1 as D (6 bases). Germline V lookup: CDR1 LNHDA, CDR2 SQIVND (reference sequence). V was pared by 4 bases and J by 2 bases, with 8 bases between. The CDR3 runs to 13 residues. CDR3 amino acids: CASSKDRQETQYF. CDR3 DNA sequence: TGTGCCAGTAGTAAGGACAGACAAGAGACCCAGTACTTC. The full variable domain, rest sourced from reference TRBV19 and TRBJ2-5, is DGGITQSPKYLFRKEGQNVTLSCEQNLNHDAMYWYRQDPGQGLRLIYYSQIVNDFQKGDIAEGYSVSREKKESFPLTVTSAQKNPTAFYLCASSKDRQETQYFGPGTRLLVL.

Comments on this clonotype: The CDR3 ends on some other residue instead of the conserved phenylalanine or tryptophan, so this is likely a read error. The chain is built from TRBV27 and TRBJ2-7; TRBD2 might be the D (6 bases). The CDR3 covers 15 residues. Germline values: CDR1 MNHEY, CDR2 SMNVEV (reference sequence). Trimming removed 6 bases at V and 2 bases at J, with 17 bases between. The CDR3 nucleotides read TGTGCCAGCAGCCGGAAGCGGGCTTCAACCTACGAGCAGTACTTA. Translation gives CASSRKRASTYEQYL.

This clonotype was counted many times. The chain uses TRBV6-5 and TRBJ2-5; D not resolved. Germline V gene lookup returns CDR1 MNHEY and CDR2 SVGAGI. The V and J ends lost 4 bases and 2 bases respectively, with 8 bases between them. This CDR3 has 13 residues. CDR3 loop: CASSLTAQETQYF. In DNA form, the CDR3 reads TGTGCCAGCAGTTTAACCGCACAAGAGACCCAGTACTTC.

This clonotype was observed many times. The CDR3 DNA reads as TGCGCCAGCAGCTTGGCGGTAGCGGGAGGCCGCGAGCAGTACTTC. This translates into CASSLAVAGGREQYF. The V call is TRBV5-1, the J call TRBJ2-7; 10 bases map to TRBD2. Trimming took 0 bases from V and 6 from J; bases not matched to a gene: 6. Germline V CDR1 and CDR2: SGHRS, YFSETQ. The CDR3 totals 15 residues.

This clonotype was picked up many times. The chain recombines TRBV9 with TRBJ2-2, with TRBD1 matching over 7 bases. This CDR3 has 15 amino acids. Trimming took 4 bases from V and 2 from J; bases not matched to a gene: 5. Germline CDR1 and CDR2: SGDLS and YYNGEE. CDR3 nucleotide sequence: TGTGCCAGCAGCATACACAGGGGCAACACCGGGGAGCTGTTTTTT. It codes for CASSIHRGNTGELFF.

This clonotype was observed many times. CDR3 protein: CASRRPEGAGYEQYF. The DNA for the CDR3 is TGTGCCAGCAGACGCCCGGAGGGGGCTGGATACGAGCAGTACTTC. V and J are TRBV6-2 or TRBV6-3 and TRBJ2-7; possible D gene TRBD1, 7 bases. Between the trimmed V and J ends, which lost 6 bases and 4 bases, there was a span of 19 bases. There are 15 residues in the CDR3. Germline lookup yields CDR1 MNHEY and CDR2 SVGEGT.

This clonotype was observed at least ten times. The J gene is TRBJ2-7, the V gene TRBV9; 11 nucleotides agree with TRBD1. The length of the CDR3 is 16 residues. Germline V CDR1 and CDR2: SGDLS, YYNGEE. The junction had 10 bases not matched to a gene; V was cut back by 4 bases and J by 4 bases. CDR3 nucleotides: TGTGCCAGCAGCTCCTTCCCGGGACAGGGGGAGTACGAGCAGTACTTC. This encodes CASSSFPGQGEYEQYF.

This clonotype has a count of ten or more. The V and J genes are TRBV2 and TRBJ2-7; D may be TRBD2 (6 bases). Trimming removed 4 bases at V and 1 base at J, with 14 bases between. This CDR3 has 15 amino acids. CDR1 SNHLY and CDR2 FYNNEI come from the germline V gene. The CDR3 DNA reads TGTGCCAGCAGTGCTGAGCGGGCAGGGTCCTACGAGCAGTACTTC. Translated, it gives CASSAERAGSYEQYF.

The chain couples TRBV6-2 or TRBV6-3 to TRBJ1-2; D remains ambiguous. The ends were cut back, 2 bases at V and 2 bases at J, with 9 bases in the middle. Looked up from germline, CDR1 is MNHEY and CDR2 is SVGEGT. This CDR3 spans 14 amino acids. CDR3 DNA sequence: TGTGCCAGCAGTTACGTTCCCGAGAACTATGGCTACACCTTC. It encodes CASSYVPENYGYTF.

The chain has TRBV7-8 and TRBJ1-6; no clear D. Germline CDR1 reads SGHVS; CDR2 reads FQNEAQ. The V end was cut by 2 bases, the J end by 7 bases, with 9 bases between. The CDR3 is made up of 14 amino acids. The CDR3 sequence: CASSLRASNSPLHF. CDR3 DNA: TGTGCCAGCAGCTTACGAGCCTCAAATTCACCCCTCCACTTT. Filled out from reference TRBV7-8 and TRBJ1-6, the complete variable domain reads GAGVSQSPRYKVAKRGQDVALRCDPISGHVSLFWYQQALGQGPEFLTYFQNEAQLDKSGLPSDRFFAERPEGSVSTLKIQRTQQEDSAVYLCASSLRASNSPLHFGNGTRLTVT.

CDR3 residues: CASSYGYGRNQPQHF. The CDR3 coding sequence is TGTGCCAGCAGTTACGGGTACGGCCGCAATCAGCCCCAGCATTTT. This chain links TRBV6-5 with TRBJ1-5, with D hard to call. The CDR3 is made up of 15 amino acids. Trimming removed 2 bases from V and 2 bases from J, with 10 bases in between. Germline CDR1 reads MNHEY; CDR2 reads SVGAGI.

This clonotype was seen once. The genes are TRBV10-3 and TRBJ1-2, with TRBD1 matching over 8 bases. Germline CDR1 is ENHRY and CDR2 is SYGVKD. CDR3 length: 14 amino acids. The V and J ends lost 8 bases and 8 bases, in that order; junction bases with no gene match: 13. The CDR3 DNA is TGTGCCATCTATGAGAGGACAGGGCTGGGAGGCTACACCTTC. This translates into CAIYERTGLGGYTF.

The chain couples TRBV12-3 or TRBV12-4 to TRBJ2-7; D is possibly TRBD1 (6 bases). Trimming stripped 4 bases from V and 1 base from J, with 11 bases between. This CDR3 spans 14 amino acids. The CDR3 sequence is CASSWETGSYEQYF. The CDR3 nucleotides read TGTGCCAGCAGTTGGGAGACAGGATCCTACGAGCAGTACTTC.